This is a list of T cell receptor beta chains from one sample in a study of T cells in Graves' hyperthyroidism and ophthalmopathy. MiXCR was run by TCRdb on the multiplex PCR reads, yielding one entry per CDR3 protein. The sample carries hundreds of thousands of distinct CDR3 sequences, approximately 14% recorded once. Specimen: blood. The receptors shown here come from a young woman with Graves' hyperthyroidism. CDR3s include the opening cysteine and the closing phenylalanine or tryptophan. A D gene is named only where the DNA matches it firmly. Expanded clones are given a class, and other clones once, few, many or no size at all.

few	TRBJ2-3	TRBV6-1	-	TGTGCCAGCAGTCCCCGCCCAGGCAGGGCAGATACGCAGTATTTT	CASSPRPGRADTQYF
-	TRBJ1-1	TRBV6-1	-	TGTGCCAGCAGGAAGGGGGTCACTGAAGCTTTCTTT	CASRKGVTEAFF
-	TRBJ1-2	TRBV20-1	-	TGCAGTGCTGCCGGGGAAAACTATGGCTACACCTTC	CSAAGENYGYTF
many	TRBJ2-1	TRBV7-9	-	TGTGCCAGCAGATTAGGAACGGGACGGGATGAGCAGTTCTTC	CASRLGTGRDEQFF
many	TRBJ2-3	TRBV11-1	-	TGTGCCAGCAGCGCGACCCGGGAAACGCAGTATTTT	CASSATRETQYF
-	TRBJ1-2	TRBV15	-	TGTGCCACCAGCAGAGATAAGGGACGAGGGTACAACTATGGCTACACCTTC	CATSRDKGRGYNYGYTF
few	TRBJ1-1	TRBV6-6	-	TGTGCCAGCAGTTACTCGGACGGGGAAGCTTTCTTT	CASSYSDGEAFF
many	TRBJ2-7	TRBV20-1	-	TGCAGTGCCGGGGACAACTCCTACGAGCAGTACTTC	CSAGDNSYEQYF
-	TRBJ2-6	TRBV7-6	-	TGTGCCAGCAGCGGACGGGACGGCTACTCGGGTGGGGCCAACGTCCTGACTTTC	CASSGRDGYSGGANVLTF
-	TRBJ2-7	TRBV5-6	-	TGTGCCAGCAGCTTTACGCCAAGGGCATCCTACGAGCAGTACTTC	CASSFTPRASYEQYF